The present TCR beta chain was sequenced within a study of Tregs in tolerant kidney transplant recipients. Study observations and caveats: For some patients, primers changed over time, blocking nucleotide-level comparison.

Unstimulated Tregs (CD4+CD25+CD127-) and CD4+CD25- non-Tregs were sorted from PBMCs. V shed 0 bases, J shed 4 bases, and the junction held 19 bases outside the gene matches. The CDR3 loop spans 21 amino acids. CDR1 LNHDA and CDR2 SQIVND come from the germline V gene (reference sequence). Sequencing was performed with immunoSEQ multiplex PCR; in TCRdb, only in-frame clones are kept and a portion is missing. The sample carries roughly 80,000 clones, around 93% recorded once. Points on this clone: Its antigen is unidentified.

This sequence was found in a human donor who received a combined kidney and bone marrow transplant. J is TRBJ1-4 and V is TRBV19; 8 bases map to TRBD1. Specimen: Tregs from blood, collected before the transplant. CDR3 sequence: CASSIDTLWSKPGQDNEKLFF. DNA for the CDR3: TGTGCCAGTAGTATAGACACATTATGGTCAAAACCGGGACAGGATAATGAAAAACTGTTTTTT.